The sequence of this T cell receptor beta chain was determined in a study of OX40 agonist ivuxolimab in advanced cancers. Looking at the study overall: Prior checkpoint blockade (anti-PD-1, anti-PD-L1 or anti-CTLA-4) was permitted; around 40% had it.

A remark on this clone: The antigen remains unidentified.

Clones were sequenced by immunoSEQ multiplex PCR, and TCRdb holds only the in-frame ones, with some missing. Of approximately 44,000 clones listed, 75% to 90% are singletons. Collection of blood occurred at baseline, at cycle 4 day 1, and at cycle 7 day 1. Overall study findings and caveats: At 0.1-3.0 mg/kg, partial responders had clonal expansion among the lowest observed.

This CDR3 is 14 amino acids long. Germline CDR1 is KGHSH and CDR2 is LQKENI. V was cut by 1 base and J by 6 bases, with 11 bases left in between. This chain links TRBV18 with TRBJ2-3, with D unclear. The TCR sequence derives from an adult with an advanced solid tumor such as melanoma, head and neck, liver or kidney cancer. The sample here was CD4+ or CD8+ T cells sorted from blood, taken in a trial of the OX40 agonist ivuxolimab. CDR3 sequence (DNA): TGTGCCAGCTCACCACGTAGGGATTCGGATACGCAGTATTTT. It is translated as CASSPRRDSDTQYF.